These 10 T cell receptor beta chains were all obtained from the same sample, sequenced in a study of shared clonotypes between healthy human individuals. The table came from immunoSEQ multiplex PCR; TCRdb's copy has only in-frame clones and leaves some out. The sample shows 2 million to 2.5 million clones, approximately 93% of them seen only once. Sequenced: naive CD4+ T cells from PBMCs. As to subset: CD45RA+ positively selected. Source of these receptors: a man aged 18 to 29 in good health. Some clones in this sample may be carry-over from other donors' samples.

The rearrangement uses TRBV5-4 and TRBJ2-3, with 7 bases fitting TRBD2. CDR3 length equals 15 residues. Germline trimming cut 3 bases from V and 3 bases from J; bases unmatched to any gene: 7. The V gene's germline CDR1 is SGHNT and CDR2 YYREEE (reference sequence). For the CDR3, the DNA is TGTGCCAGCAGCTCTCTTAGCGGGTCTACAGATACGCAGTATTTT. Translating it yields CASSSLSGSTDTQYF.

V gene TRBV5-1 combines with J gene TRBJ2-5; D unresolved. The CDR3 consists of 15 residues. Germline CDR1 SGHRS, CDR2 YFSETQ. Trimming cost V 4 bases and J 0 bases, with 13 bases left between them. The DNA for the CDR3 is TGCGCCAGCAGCGCTATTCCTGGACACCAAGAGACCCAGTACTTC. Translating it yields CASSAIPGHQETQYF.

V usage is TRBV4-1 and J usage is TRBJ2-1; 10 nucleotides align to TRBD1. V lost 3 bases, J lost 5 bases, and 4 bases stayed unmatched. This CDR3 comprises 15 residues. CDR1 is MGHRA and CDR2 is YSYEKL in the germline V gene. The CDR3: CASSQVGQGNNEQFF. The CDR3 DNA reads as TGCGCCAGCAGCCAGGTGGGACAGGGGAACAATGAGCAGTTCTTC.

The chain carries TRBV6-5 and TRBJ1-2; D unclear. The CDR3 has 14 amino acids. The V gene lost 3 bases and the J gene lost 4 bases, with 12 bases spanning the gap. Germline lookup yields CDR1 MNHEY and CDR2 SVGAGI. CDR3 DNA sequence: TGTGCCAGCAGTTATAGGGAACAAGGCTATGGCTACACCTTC. Protein sequence: CASSYREQGYGYTF.

J is TRBJ1-2 and V is TRBV27, with D perhaps TRBD1 (5 bases). The CDR3 contains 13 residues. Per the germline V gene, CDR1 is MNHEY and CDR2 is SMNVEV (reference sequence). Deletions cut 2 bases from V and 7 bases from J, with 11 bases between. The CDR3 bases are TGTGCCAGCAGTTTAGGGCAGGGTGTTGGCTACACCTTC. This encodes CASSLGQGVGYTF.

This clone has just a few counts. This chain links TRBV7-9 with TRBJ1-1; D remains unclear. Germline values: CDR1 SEHNR, CDR2 FQNEAQ (reference sequence). With 4 bases removed from V and 2 bases from J, the gap between germline ends came to 14 bases. CDR3 length: 15 amino acids. The CDR3 region has the DNA TGTGCCAGCAGCTCCCGCGTCTCGGGAAACACTGAAGCTTTCTTT. It is translated as CASSSRVSGNTEAFF.

About this clone: Other DNA sequences within the sample encode an identical CDR3. The chain uses TRBV28 and TRBJ2-1; no reliable D call. Germline CDR1 is MDHEN and CDR2 is SYDVKM. The CDR3 consists of 12 residues. Trimming removed 6 bases at V and 4 bases at J, with 7 bases between. CDR3 DNA: TGTGCCAGCAGCCTTAGTTACAATGAGCAGTTCTTC. Amino acids: CASSLSYNEQFF. Looking up the rest from reference TRBV28 and TRBJ2-1 gives the full variable domain: DVKVTQSSRYLVKRTGEKVFLECVQDMDHENMFWYRQDPGLGLRLIYFSYDVKMKEKGDIPEGYSVSREKKERFSLILESASTNQTSMYLCASSLSYNEQFFGPGTRLTVL.

This sequence joins TRBV28 and TRBJ2-6; no firm D call. The V end was cut by 7 bases, the J end by 4 bases, with 14 bases between. This CDR3 region has 15 residues. Germline CDR1 and CDR2: MDHEN and SYDVKM. Here the CDR3 reads CASIGSFSGANVLTF. CDR3 DNA: TGTGCCAGCATTGGCAGTTTCTCCGGGGCCAACGTCCTGACTTTC.

This chain's CDR3 is CASSQRGSYGYTF. The CDR3 DNA reads as TGCGCCAGCAGCCAGCGGGGTAGCTATGGCTACACCTTC. This chain uses TRBV4-3 with TRBJ1-2; D not certain. V was pared by 3 bases and J by 4 bases, with 9 bases between. CDR1 is LGHNA, CDR2 YSLEER, per germline. The CDR3 runs to 13 residues.

This clone was seen a single time. The genes are TRBV19 and TRBJ1-4; D might be TRBD1 (5 bases). This CDR3 is 15 amino acids long. V was cut by 3 bases and J by 4 bases, with 12 bases left in between. Germline loops: CDR1 LNHDA, CDR2 SQIVND (reference sequence). The CDR3 reads CASSMRDGVNEKLFF. The DNA for the CDR3 is TGTGCCAGTAGTATGCGGGACGGGGTTAATGAAAAACTGTTTTTT.